This T cell receptor beta chain stems from a study of T cell responses to AZD1222 COVID-19 vaccine. Generated by immunoSEQ multiplex PCR, the TCRdb table keeps only in-frame clones and is missing some. The sample holds some 150,000 clones, about nine tenths seen once. Germline CDR1 and CDR2: MDHEN and SYDVKM. V shed 2 bases and J shed 4 bases, with 5 bases lying between them. The CDR3 sequence is 12 residues long. Comment on this clone: Other DNA sequences in the sample encode the same CDR3.

The sequences come from peripheral blood, collected on day 0 of AZD1222 vaccination. The chain couples TRBV28 to TRBJ1-2; D call uncertain. The sequence derives from an adult in good health. As DNA, the CDR3 is TGTGCCAGCAGTTTAGGCGGCTATGGCTACACCTTC. Translation gives CASSLGGYGYTF.